The entry that follows covers one TCR beta chain sequence. Its target is not known. This sample was included in a study of T-cell reconstitution after alpha-beta-depleted transplantation in children. Study results and limitations: High day-60 TCRbeta diversity in some patients came from surviving recipient T cells and thymic progenitors. Reportedly, only several hundred clones from non-depleted graft cells drove alpha-beta T-cell counts at about two months. At one year after transplant, newly produced T cells mostly accounted for T-cell counts and diversity.

J lost 9 bases, V lost 4 bases, and 2 bases had no gene match. This CDR3 contains 13 residues. Germline lookup yields CDR1 LGHNA and CDR2 YSLEER. Construction of the TCRbeta library involved unique molecular identifiers. TCRdb recomputed calls from the PCR reads with MiXCR, one row per CDR3 protein. The table lists a few hundred thousand distinct CDR3 sequences, 10% to 15% of them singletons, with around 2.2% in the top ten. The specimen comprised PBMCs, mostly from graft donor cells, sampled 360 days after TCRalphabeta/CD19-depleted stem cell transplant. This sequence was found in a male patient younger than 18 who had a stem cell transplant for acute myeloid leukemia, so the T cells may come from the graft donor. This chain links TRBV4-3 with TRBJ1-5, with 11 bases that match TRBD1. The CDR3 nucleotides read TGCGCCAGCAGCCCGGGGACAGGGGGGCCCCAGCATTTT. Encoded protein: CASSPGTGGPQHF.